This T cell receptor (beta chain) was found in a study of blood T cell repertoires in COVID-19. Study members were between about 18 and 95 years old and lived in 24 US regions. Using immunoSEQ multiplex PCR, the repertoire was profiled, and TCRdb retains in-frame clones only, with some absent. The sample contains 300,000 to 400,000 clones, 80% to 90% of which appear only once. Sequencing was performed on PBMCs or T cells enriched from blood (not recorded which). This receptor was obtained from a woman aged 40 to 50 with acute COVID-19.

This CDR3 reads CASSLTGKPYEQYF. In nucleotides, the CDR3 is TGTGCCAGCAGTTTAACCGGGAAACCCTACGAGCAGTACTTC. This chain uses TRBV28 with TRBJ2-7, with D possibly matching TRBD2 (5 bases). CDR3 size: 14 residues. CDR1 is MDHEN and CDR2 is SYDVKM in the germline V gene. The V gene lost 2 bases and the J gene lost 2 bases, with 10 bases spanning the gap.